Below are 29 T cell receptor beta chains sequenced from a single sample in a study of CD4 and CD8 cells across lung adenocarcinoma regions. TCRdb reprocessed the PCR reads via MiXCR and lists one record per CDR3 protein. Of some 12,000 distinct CDR3 sequences listed, about 45% are singletons. The sample consisted of CD8+ T cells from the margin of a lung tumor. These receptors all come from a female donor with lung adenocarcinoma. The CD4 and CD8 labels of this study may be unreliable.

This clonotype was seen many times. This rearrangement joins TRBV7-2 to TRBJ2-3, with 8 bases fitting TRBD2. V shed 3 bases and J 5 bases; nucleotides not matched to a gene: 13. The germline V gene has CDR1 SGHTA and CDR2 FQGNSA. The CDR3 is 17 amino acids. The CDR3 DNA reads as TGTGCCAGCAGCTTGTATCTCTCCGGGGGGGCCAGAGATACGCAGTATTTT. Its protein is CASSLYLSGGARDTQYF.

Regarding this clonotype: The junction departs from germline at one end; a sequencing error may be responsible. The chain links TRBV27 to TRBJ2-1; tentative D call: TRBD1 (6 bases). The CDR3 consists of 17 residues. CDR1 and CDR2 from the germline V gene are MNHEY and SMNVEV (reference sequence). CDR3 in amino acids: CASSSGAGPVSYDEQFF. CDR3 coding DNA: TGTGCCAGCAGTTCAGGGGCAGGGCCGGTCTCCTACGATGAGCAGTTCTTC.

Points on this clonotype: Germline and junction disagree at one end, which may indicate a read error. V and J are TRBV6-1 and TRBJ2-1; 8 nucleotides match TRBD1. The germline gives CDR1 MNHNS, CDR2 SASEGT. This CDR3 is built from 16 residues. CDR3 amino acids: CASSEGAGTGADEQFF. As DNA, the CDR3 is TGTGCCAGCAGTGAAGGAGCCGGGACAGGCGCCGATGAGCAGTTTTTC.

The chain has TRBV7-2 and TRBJ2-1, with 14 bases fitting TRBD2. The end of the DNA fits TRBJ2-7 better, so the J call may be wrong. The CDR3 length is 18 residues. Germline V gives CDR1 SGHTA, CDR2 FQGNSA. The CDR3 bases are TGTGCCAGCAGCTTATTTGGACTAGCGGGGGGTAGTTCCTACACGCAGTACTTC. It yields the protein CASSLFGLAGGSSYTQYF.

This chain connects TRBV6-4 to TRBJ2-3; 9 bases fit TRBD2. CDR1 and CDR2 from the germline V gene are MRHNA and SNTAGT. Unmatched junction bases numbered 2, after V lost 5 bases and J lost 2 bases. The CDR3 is 14 residues long. DNA of the CDR3: TGTGCCAGCAGTCCTAGCGGGACCACAGATACGCAGTATTTT. Protein sequence: CASSPSGTTDTQYF.

Ten or more counts support this clonotype. Compared with germline, one end of the junction differs, possibly owing to a read error. This chain connects TRBV7-7 to TRBJ2-7, with TRBD1 as a possible D gene (6 bases). Germline V gene sequence: CDR1 SSHAT, CDR2 FNYEAQ (reference sequence). The CDR3 is 13 amino acids. The DNA for the CDR3 is TGTGCTAGCAGCTTAGACAGGTTCGACGAGCAGTACTTC. It translates to CASSLDRFDEQYF.

About this clonotype itself: An end of the junction differs from the germline gene, which may be a read error. The rearrangement joins TRBV6-4 to TRBJ2-3; TRBD1 matches at 7 bases. This CDR3 has 15 residues. Germline CDR1 reads MRHNA; CDR2 reads SNTAGT. CDR3 loop: CASSGSRDSRETQYF. The CDR3 DNA sequence: TGTGCCAGCAGTGGCAGCCGGGACAGCCGAGAGACGCAGTACTTT.

This clonotype is labeled as medium-sized. The chain uses TRBV6-1 and TRBJ2-1, with 7 nucleotides matching TRBD2. Germline CDR1 and CDR2: MNHNS and SASEGT. Trimming at V came to 3 bases and at J to 1 base, leaving 9 bases not matched to a gene. The CDR3 is 17 residues long. The CDR3 DNA reads TGTGCCAGCAGTGACTTCTTTGGCGGGGGTTCCTACAATGAGCAGTTCTTC. It is translated as CASSDFFGGGSYNEQFF.

The chain couples TRBV9 to TRBJ2-5; a possible D gene is TRBD2 (5 bases). Trimming removed 4 bases at V and 5 bases at J, with 15 bases between. The CDR3 extends over 14 amino acids. Per germline, CDR1 SGDLS and CDR2 YYNGEE. As DNA, the CDR3 is TGTGCCAGCAGCCTTTCACACTCGGGGGAGACCCAGTACTTC. This translates into CASSLSHSGETQYF.

As concerns this clonotype: The junction shows a germline mismatch at one end, possibly a read error. The chain is built from TRBV6-1 and TRBJ2-5; D possibly corresponds to TRBD1 (5 bases). The germline gives CDR1 MNHNS, CDR2 SASEGT. This CDR3 has 15 residues. The CDR3 bases are TGTGCCAGGGGTCAAGCGCTCCAGGGCGAAGAGACCCAGTACTTT. Its translation is CARGQALQGEETQYF.

There are a few counts of this clonotype. The V call is TRBV7-2, the J call TRBJ2-5, with 10 bases identical to TRBD2. The junction had 6 bases not matched to a gene; V was cut back by 5 bases and J by 0 bases. Germline V CDR1 and CDR2: SGHTA, FQGNSA. The CDR3 is 16 residues long. CDR3 sequence reads: CASSRPTSGDQETQYF. In DNA, the CDR3 is TGTGCCAGCAGCCGACCCACTAGCGGGGACCAAGAGACCCAGTACTTC.

This clonotype is labeled large. The V call is TRBV6-1, the J call TRBJ2-1; 9 positions agree with TRBD1. V lost 4 bases to trimming and J lost 8 bases; unmatched junction nucleotides: 3. Germline V gives CDR1 MNHNS, CDR2 SASEGT. CDR3 size: 13 residues. In DNA form, the CDR3 reads TGTGCCAGCAGTGGACAGGGGGGGGATGAGCAGTTCTTC. Residues: CASSGQGGDEQFF.

The CDR3 protein is CASSLSPGTSGYTF. CDR3 nucleotides: TGTGCCAGCAGTTTATCCCCCGGGACGAGTGGCTACACCTTC. The chain carries TRBV27 and TRBJ1-2; maybe TRBD1 (5 bases). The germline V gene encodes CDR1 MNHEY and CDR2 SMNVEV (reference sequence). V lost 0 bases and J lost 7, with 12 bases in between. The CDR3 has 14 residues.

The chain recombines TRBV27 with TRBJ1-1, with D unclear. Germline V gene lookup returns CDR1 MNHEY and CDR2 SMNVEV (reference sequence). The length of the CDR3 is 12 residues. Trimming pared 4 bases from V and 7 bases from J, leaving 10 bases between. CDR3 coding DNA: TGTGCCAGCAGTTCTGGTTGGGGTGAAGCTTTCTTT. Its protein is CASSSGWGEAFF.

This clonotype counts as medium-sized. The chain couples TRBV12-3 or TRBV12-4 to TRBJ2-3; D not resolved. This CDR3 is built from 16 residues. V gave up 1 base and J gave up 8 bases, with 19 bases separating them. In DNA, the CDR3 is TGTGCCAGCAGTTTAGGAGCACAGCTTGGGGTGGGTACGCAGTATTTT. Translating gives CASSLGAQLGVGTQYF.

The J gene is TRBJ1-1, the V gene TRBV9; perhaps TRBD1 as D (6 bases). The V end was cut by 3 bases, the J end by 3 bases, with 12 bases between. The CDR3 has 14 amino acids. In germline, CDR1 is SGDLS, CDR2 YYNGEE. For the CDR3, the DNA is TGTGCCAGCAGCGATAAGAGGGGGGACACTGAAGCTTTCTTT. Its protein product is CASSDKRGDTEAFF.

The chain uses TRBV6-1 and TRBJ2-4, with 8 bases fitting TRBD2. The trim removed 6 bases at V and 3 bases at J, leaving 10 bases unmatched. The CDR3 extends over 16 amino acids. The germline gives CDR1 MNHNS, CDR2 SASEGT. CDR3 protein: CASRDPSGWVKNIQYF. In DNA form, the CDR3 reads TGTGCCAGCAGGGACCCTAGCGGGTGGGTCAAAAACATTCAGTACTTC.

J is TRBJ2-1 and V is TRBV10-2; no clear D. Looked up from germline, CDR1 is WSHSY and CDR2 is SAAADI. Between the trimmed V and J ends, which lost 6 bases and 4 bases, there was a span of 13 bases. The CDR3 loop spans 14 amino acids. CDR3 nucleotide sequence: TGCGCCAGCAGGGACGCGACGGATTACAATGAGCAGTTCTTC. Protein: CASRDATDYNEQFF.

The chain couples TRBV6-1 to TRBJ2-1; D is perhaps TRBD1 (8 bases). The CDR3 is 15 residues long. V shed 6 bases and J shed 6 bases, with 18 bases lying between them. Germline CDR1 and CDR2: MNHNS and SASEGT. The CDR3 reads CASRQGGGLGNEQFF. CDR3 nucleotides: TGTGCCAGCAGACAGGGGGGGGGGTTAGGCAATGAGCAGTTCTTC.

Ten or more counts support this clonotype. This sequence joins TRBV7-2 and TRBJ1-2; D remains unclear. CDR3 length: 12 residues. Trimming took 5 bases from V and 9 from J, leaving 13 bases between them. CDR1 is SGHTA, CDR2 FQGNSA, per germline. The DNA for the CDR3 is TGTGCCAGCAGCACCTCACAGAGGAGCTACACCTTC. Encoded protein: CASSTSQRSYTF.

With respect to this clonotype: Its ends do not fully match the called genes, so a read error is possible. V usage is TRBV10-1 and J usage is TRBJ2-3, with unresolved D. This CDR3 is 12 amino acids long. Germline CDR1 and CDR2: WNHNN and SYGVQD (reference sequence). The CDR3 loop is CASSVTTDMQYF. The CDR3 DNA sequence: TGCGCCAGCAGTGTGACCACAGATATGCAGTATTTC.

CDR3 sequence: CASSVSGTGGYEQYF. CDR3 sequence (DNA): TGTGCCAGCAGTGTTTCCGGGACAGGGGGCTACGAGCAGTACTTC. V gene TRBV6-1 combines with J gene TRBJ2-1; 11 nucleotides align to TRBD1. The DNA end is a closer match to TRBJ2-7, so the J assignment may be wrong. CDR1 and CDR2 (germline): MNHNS, SASEGT. CDR3 length: 15 residues.

This clonotype counts as medium-sized. The V call is TRBV6-1, the J call TRBJ1-2; D gene ambiguous. CDR3 length: 14 residues. V was pared by 7 bases and J by 4 bases, with 16 bases between. Per germline, CDR1 MNHNS and CDR2 SASEGT. The DNA for the CDR3 is TGTGCCAGCATCGCAGCGGGCGGTGGCTATGGCTACACCTTC. Amino acid sequence: CASIAAGGGYGYTF.

The chain is built from TRBV10-2 and TRBJ1-1, with 7 bases that match TRBD1. CDR1 and CDR2 (germline): WSHSY, SAAADI. J gave up 1 base and V 6 bases, and 5 bases lay outside the gene matches. The CDR3 covers 14 residues. The CDR3 DNA sequence: TGCGCCAGCAGCGGGACAGCCGAGAACACTGAAGCTTTCTTT. Its protein is CASSGTAENTEAFF.

On this clonotype: Germline and junction disagree at one end, which may indicate a read error. The rearrangement joins TRBV6-1 to TRBJ2-1; 8 bases are a match to TRBD1. Germline CDR1 and CDR2: MNHNS and SASEGT. This CDR3 has 15 amino acids. This CDR3 is CASSVIGQGKGEQFF. CDR3 bases: TGTGCCAGCAGTGTAATCGGACAGGGAAAGGGTGAGCAGTTTTTC.

As concerns this clonotype: Sequence at one end of the junction differs from germline and may be a read error. The J gene is TRBJ2-5, the V gene TRBV10-2; TRBD1 is a possible D gene (6 bases). The CDR3 is 13 amino acids. Per germline, CDR1 WSHSY and CDR2 SAAADI. Written as DNA, the CDR3 is TGCGCAGCCGGGACCGGGGACAAAGAGACGCAGTACTTC. This encodes CAAGTGDKETQYF.

With respect to this clonotype: No conserved phenylalanine or tryptophan is present at the end of the CDR3, so a read error is the likely explanation. The DNA is left out, because the CDR3 cannot be placed on it with certainty; the CDR3 is given as TCRdb lists it. V and J are TRBV6-1 and TRBJ2-6; the table's D gene call, TRBD2, was not cross checked with the DNA. Looked up from germline, CDR1 is MNHNS and CDR2 is SASEGT. The CDR3 contains 16 residues when both ends are counted. This CDR3 is CASSPGTNPYEQYFGA.

A note on this clonotype: Germline is not matched at one junction end, which may reflect a read error. This chain links TRBV25-1 with TRBJ2-3; D tentatively reads TRBD1 or TRBD2 (6 bases each). Germline CDR1 MGHDK, CDR2 SYGVNS. This CDR3 is 13 amino acids long. CDR3 region: CALKGRGADTQYF. CDR3 DNA: TGTGCCCTCAAGGGAAGGGGGGCAGATACCCAGTACTTT.

The rearrangement links TRBV6-1 to TRBJ1-5; tentatively, D is TRBD1 (6 bases). The germline V gene encodes CDR1 MNHNS and CDR2 SASEGT. The CDR3 extends over 13 amino acids. V lost 9 bases and J 3 bases, leaving 12 bases between the germline ends. The CDR3 region is CASWRGPNQPQHF. CDR3 bases: TGTGCCAGTTGGCGGGGGCCCAATCAGCCCCAGCATTTT.